Below are 24 T cell receptor beta chains sequenced from a single sample in a study of patients and donors after allogeneic stem cell transplantation. TCRdb reprocessed the RT-PCR reads with MiXCR, giving one entry per CDR3 protein. The data hold hundreds of thousands of distinct CDR3 sequences, with 15% to 20% observed a single time. The sample taken for sequencing was blood, either unsorted or a sorted T cell fraction (not recorded which). The receptor source for this set is a human donor who was either an allogeneic HSCT recipient or a stem cell or donor lymphocyte infusion donor (not recorded which). It is not recorded whose cells these are; they may come from a transplant donor.

The chain combines TRBV11-1 with TRBJ2-7, with 9 positions matching TRBD2. J gave up 3 bases and V 1 base, and 10 bases lay outside the gene matches. Germline CDR1 reads SGHAT; CDR2 reads FQDESV (reference sequence). The CDR3 sequence is 17 residues long. CDR3 nucleotide sequence: TGTGCCAGCAGCTTAGGCCCGAGCGGGGGGCTCGTCTACGAGCAGTACTTC. Its protein is CASSLGPSGGLVYEQYF.

This clonotype appeared many times. V is TRBV12-3 or TRBV12-4 and J is TRBJ2-1; no clear D. The CDR3 sequence is 16 residues long. V lost 7 bases and J lost 2, with 18 bases in between. Here the CDR3 DNA reads TGTGCCAGCACCCCGAACCGCCCGAGGACCTACAATGAGCAGTTCTTC. Its translation is CASTPNRPRTYNEQFF.

This clonotype was seen repeatedly, ten times or more. The chain recombines TRBV5-1 with TRBJ1-4, with D perhaps TRBD1 (5 bases). V lost 0 bases and J lost 0, with 6 bases in between. This CDR3 contains 15 residues. Per germline, CDR1 SGHRS and CDR2 YFSETQ. CDR3 sequence: CASSLVQATNEKLFF. DNA of the CDR3: TGCGCCAGCAGCTTGGTACAGGCAACTAATGAAAAACTGTTTTTT.

The chain carries TRBV7-9 and TRBJ1-1; a possible D gene is TRBD1 (6 bases). The CDR3 length is 15 residues. The germline V gene has CDR1 SEHNR and CDR2 FQNEAQ (reference sequence). Deletions cut 2 bases from V and 11 bases from J, with 21 bases between. CDR3 DNA: TGTGCCAGCAGCTTAACAGTCGGGCAGGGGATTCGCGCTTTCTTT. Protein: CASSLTVGQGIRAFF.

This sequence joins TRBV5-1 and TRBJ1-3; no firm D call. The CDR3 runs 14 residues. The ends were cut back, 2 bases at V and 7 bases at J, with 13 bases in the middle. From germline, CDR1 is SGHRS and CDR2 YFSETQ. Here the CDR3 DNA reads TGCGCCAGCAGCTTAGACCAAGGTCGGAACACCATATATTTT. Encoded protein: CASSLDQGRNTIYF.

The chain couples TRBV4-1 to TRBJ2-1; 8 positions agree with TRBD2. CDR1 and CDR2 from the germline V gene are MGHRA and YSYEKL. V trimming: 1 base; J trimming: 8 bases; junction bases outside the gene matches: 4. The CDR3 contains 14 residues. This chain's CDR3 is CASSQGLAQDEQFF. The CDR3 DNA reads as TGCGCCAGCAGCCAAGGACTAGCGCAGGATGAGCAGTTCTTC.

This chain links TRBV11-1 with TRBJ1-6, with D perhaps matching TRBD1 (6 bases). The V gene's germline CDR1 is SGHAT and CDR2 FQDESV (reference sequence). V shed 4 bases and J shed 7 bases, with 23 bases lying between them. The CDR3 has 18 amino acids. The CDR3 here is CASSSPLAGGGSNSPLHF. The CDR3 DNA follows: TGTGCCAGCAGCTCCCCCCTAGCGGGGGGCGGTTCAAATTCACCCCTCCACTTT.

This clonotype was seen repeatedly, ten times or more. J is TRBJ1-1 and V is TRBV29-1; unclear D gene. CDR3 length equals 13 residues. Germline lookup yields CDR1 SQVTM and CDR2 ANQGSEA. Trimming cost V 0 bases and J 0 bases, with 5 bases left between them. For the CDR3, the DNA is TGCAGCGTTGAAGAAGGACTGAACACTGAAGCTTTCTTT. Its protein product is CSVEEGLNTEAFF.

This sequence joins TRBV6-2 or TRBV6-3 and TRBJ1-1; the D is unclear. With 2 bases removed from V and 1 base from J, the gap between germline ends came to 8 bases. Germline lookup yields CDR1 MNHEY and CDR2 SVGEGT. CDR3 length: 14 amino acids. In nucleotides, the CDR3 is TGTGCCAGCAGTTACCCCAGACAGAACACTGAAGCTTTCTTT. Translated, it gives CASSYPRQNTEAFF.

The rearrangement joins TRBV20-1 to TRBJ1-5, with a tentative D call TRBD1 (5 bases). CDR3 length: 13 residues. Germline V gives CDR1 DFQATT, CDR2 SNEGSKA (reference sequence). V lost 0 bases and J lost 6, with 9 bases in between. CDR3: CSAREGGTQPQHF. Written as DNA, the CDR3 is TGCAGTGCTAGAGAGGGGGGAACTCAGCCCCAGCATTTT.

The chain links TRBV5-1 to TRBJ2-1, with 13 bases that match TRBD2. The germline CDR1 and CDR2 sequences are SGHRS and YFSETQ. J gave up 7 bases and V 3 bases, and 7 bases lay outside the gene matches. CDR3 length: 16 amino acids. The CDR3 bases are TGCGCCAGCAGCTCAACTAGCGGGAGGGCCCGGAATGAGCAGTTCTTC. Its protein is CASSSTSGRARNEQFF.

Ten or more counts support this clonotype. The V call is TRBV12-3 or TRBV12-4, the J call TRBJ2-7, with TRBD1 matching over 10 bases. This CDR3 region has 14 residues. Trimming took 5 bases from V and 4 from J; bases not matched to a gene: 5. CDR3 in DNA: TGTGCCAGCAGTCGGGACAGGGGTATGTACGAGCAGTACTTC. Its translation is CASSRDRGMYEQYF.

This chain links TRBV7-2 with TRBJ2-3, with D perhaps being TRBD1 or TRBD2 (5 bases each). Germline assignment: CDR1 SGHTA and CDR2 FQGNSA. V shed 5 bases and J shed 8 bases, with 14 bases lying between them. The CDR3 has 13 residues. Here the CDR3 reads CASSLHKGSTQYF. The CDR3 DNA sequence: TGTGCCAGCAGCCTCCACAAGGGGAGTACGCAGTATTTT.

This clonotype was picked up a small number of times. V is TRBV2 and J is TRBJ2-5; 7 nucleotides agree with TRBD2. V lost 7 bases to trimming and J lost 5 bases; unmatched junction nucleotides: 7. Germline lookup yields CDR1 SNHLY and CDR2 FYNNEI. This CDR3 comprises 13 residues. CDR3 coding DNA: TGTGCCAGCACCGGCGGGACTATGGAGACCCAGTACTTC. The encoded protein is CASTGGTMETQYF.

This clonotype occurred a few times. The chain links TRBV6-2 or TRBV6-3 to TRBJ1-1, with no clear D. V was clipped by 6 bases and J by 0 bases, with 11 bases between them. This CDR3 is built from 14 residues. Germline CDR1 reads MNHEY; CDR2 reads SVGEGT. CDR3 nucleotides: TGTGCCAGCAGCCTTGCAAAAATGAACACTGAAGCTTTCTTT. Translation gives CASSLAKMNTEAFF.

The chain uses TRBV10-3 and TRBJ1-1; weak D call: TRBD1 (5 bases). Per the germline V gene, CDR1 is ENHRY and CDR2 is SYGVKD. CDR3 size: 13 residues. V lost 7 bases to trimming and J lost 0 bases, with 9 bases between them. The CDR3 sequence is CAIIKDMNTEAFF. DNA of the CDR3: TGTGCCATCATAAAGGACATGAACACTGAAGCTTTCTTT.

This clonotype turned up a few times. The rearrangement links TRBV29-1 to TRBJ1-2, with 7 bases identical to TRBD1. V gave up 4 bases and J gave up 6 bases; unmatched junction bases: 8. Germline V CDR1 and CDR2: SQVTM, ANQGSEA. The CDR3 is 13 amino acids. CDR3 nucleotide sequence: TGCAGCGTTGTTGGGGGGGACAGTGATGGCTACACCTTC. Protein product: CSVVGGDSDGYTF.

This chain connects TRBV2 to TRBJ2-2, with D hard to call. CDR3 length: 14 residues. Germline V lookup: CDR1 SNHLY, CDR2 FYNNEI. Trimming shortened V by 7 bases and J by 1 base, and 10 bases separated the two germline ends. The CDR3 reads CASISMRNTGELFF. Written as DNA, the CDR3 is TGTGCCAGCATTTCAATGAGGAACACCGGGGAGCTGTTTTTT.

This chain joins TRBV12-3 or TRBV12-4 and TRBJ1-1, with 8 bases matching TRBD1. V lost 6 bases and J lost 6; bases outside the gene matches: 6. The CDR3 spans 13 residues. CDR3 region: CASSLDRVAEAFF. CDR3 coding DNA: TGTGCCAGCAGCTTGGACAGGGTAGCTGAAGCTTTCTTT.

The rearrangement links TRBV20-1 to TRBJ2-5; perhaps D is TRBD1 or TRBD2 (5 bases each). The CDR3 spans 15 residues. V lost 0 bases, J lost 1 base, and 12 bases lay in between. Per the germline V gene, CDR1 is DFQATT and CDR2 is SNEGSKA (reference sequence). CDR3 sequence (DNA): TGCAGTGCTAGAGATCTCCGGGGCACCCAAGAGACCCAGTACTTC. Translated: CSARDLRGTQETQYF.

The rearrangement uses TRBV2 and TRBJ1-4; D gene ambiguous. The CDR3 is 13 residues long. The germline gives CDR1 SNHLY, CDR2 FYNNEI. V lost 8 bases, J lost 5 bases, and 12 bases lay in between. The CDR3 loop is CASYRSHNEKLFF. CDR3 nucleotides: TGTGCCAGCTATCGGAGTCACAATGAAAAACTGTTTTTT.

In this sample, this clonotype turned up many times. The chain couples TRBV5-1 to TRBJ2-7; 8 bases are shared with TRBD1. After removal of 9 bases from V and 2 bases from J, the junction contained 7 bases not matched to a gene. The V gene's germline CDR1 is SGHRS and CDR2 YFSETQ. CDR3 length equals 13 residues. CDR3 DNA sequence: TGCGCCACTAGCCTGACAGGGGCCTACGAGCAGTACTTC. Translating gives CATSLTGAYEQYF.

As for this clonotype: Mismatch with germline at one junction end may stem from a read error. The chain couples TRBV6-1 to TRBJ2-7; D gene unclear. The CDR3 runs to 13 residues. The germline gives CDR1 MNHNS, CDR2 SASEGT. CDR3 in DNA: TGTGCCAGCAGGTCCCCAGACTCCTACGAGCAGCACTTC. It translates to CASRSPDSYEQHF.

The chain joins TRBV20-1 to TRBJ2-1; a weak D match, TRBD2 (6 bases). This CDR3 has 13 amino acids. V lost 5 bases, J lost 1 base, and 9 bases lay in between. Germline V gives CDR1 DFQATT, CDR2 SNEGSKA (reference sequence). In DNA, the CDR3 is TGCAGTGCTGCCCGGGGGTCCTACAATGAGCAGTTCTTC. It translates to CSAARGSYNEQFF.